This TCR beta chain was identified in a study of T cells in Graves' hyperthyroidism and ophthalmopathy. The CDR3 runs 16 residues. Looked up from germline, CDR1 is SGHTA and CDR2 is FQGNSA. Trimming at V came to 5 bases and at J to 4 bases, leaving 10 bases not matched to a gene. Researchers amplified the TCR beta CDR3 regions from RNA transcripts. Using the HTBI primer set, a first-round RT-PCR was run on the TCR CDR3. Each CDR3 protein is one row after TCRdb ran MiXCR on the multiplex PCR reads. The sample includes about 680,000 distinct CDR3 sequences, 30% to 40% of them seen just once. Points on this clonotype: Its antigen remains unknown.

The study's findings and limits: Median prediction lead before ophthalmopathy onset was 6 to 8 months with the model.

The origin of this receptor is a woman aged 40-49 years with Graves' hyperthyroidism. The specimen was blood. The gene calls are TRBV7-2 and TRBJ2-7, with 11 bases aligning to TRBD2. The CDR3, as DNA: TGTGCCAGCAGCCAACAGACTAGCGGGGATACGTACGAGCAGTACTTC. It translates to CASSQQTSGDTYEQYF.